This is a list of T cell receptor beta chains from one sample in a study of Ad26.COV2.S vaccination and SARS-CoV-2 variants. Clones were read by immunoSEQ multiplex PCR, and TCRdb kept only the in-frame ones, dropping some. Of 300,000 to 350,000 clones in the sample, 88% were seen once. The sample consisted of peripheral blood, taken in a trial of Ad26.COV2.S vaccine versus placebo. All receptors come from a person aged 18-65 years who received the Ad26.COV2.S COVID-19 vaccine or a placebo. The CDR3 runs from the conserved cysteine through the conserved F or W. Each record gives: D gene, clone size, J gene, CDR3 length, V gene, CDR3 DNA, CDR3 protein. The D gene is left open where the match is weak. Rows give clone size only sometimes, using once, few, many, or a class for an expanded clone.

>-|once|TRBJ2-5|14|TRBV11-2
TGTGCCAGCAGCTTAGGCGGGCGCCAAGAGACCCAGTACTTC
CASSLGGRQETQYF
>-|once|TRBJ1-2|14|TRBV7-2
TGTGCCAGCAGCTGGGGCGGGAGGCGAGATAGCTACACCTTC
CASSWGGRRDSYTF
>-|-|TRBJ1-2|13|TRBV12-3/TRBV12-4
TGTGCCAGCAGCCTGACAGGCTATAGTGGCTACACCTTC
CASSLTGYSGYTF
>-|-|TRBJ1-2|13|TRBV3-1/TRBV3-2
TGTGCCAGCAGCCGGACAGCCGACTATGGCTACACCTTC
CASSRTADYGYTF
>TRBD2|-|TRBJ2-5|16|TRBV9
TGTGCCAGCAGCGCCCCCGGACTAGCGGGAAGAGAGACCCAGTACTTC
CASSAPGLAGRETQYF
>-|-|TRBJ2-7|13|TRBV6-5
TGTGCCAGCAAGAGAGGGGAGGAATACGAGCAGTACTTC
CASKRGEEYEQYF
>-|-|TRBJ1-3|14|TRBV28
TGTGCCAGCAGTTTAAGTGGGCTTGGAAACACCATATATTTT
CASSLSGLGNTIYF
>-|-|TRBJ2-3|17|TRBV7-3
TGTGCCAGCAGCTCCGCTGTCGGGGTCCGAGGGACAGATACGCAGTATTTT
CASSSAVGVRGTDTQYF
>TRBD1|-|TRBJ1-2|14|TRBV5-1
TGCGCCAGCAGCTTCGGGACAGGGGACTATGGCTACACCTTC
CASSFGTGDYGYTF
>-|-|TRBJ2-2|14|TRBV25-1
TGTGCCAGCAGTAGTACTAAGGTTGCCGGGGAGCTGTTTTTT
CASSSTKVAGELFF
>TRBD2|-|TRBJ2-7|16|TRBV29-1
TGCAGCGTTGAAGGGTTCGTTCAGGGAGTAGCGGGAGAGCAGTACTTC
CSVEGFVQGVAGEQYF
>-|few|TRBJ2-1|12|TRBV11-2
TGTGCCAGCAGCTTTACAAGGAATGAGCAGTTCTTC
CASSFTRNEQFF
>-|-|TRBJ2-7|15|TRBV4-3
TGCGCCAGCAGCCAAGAAATAGGCCGCCAGTACGAGCAGTACTTC
CASSQEIGRQYEQYF
>-|-|TRBJ2-1|14|TRBV27
TGTGCCAGCAGGACACGGAGTTCCTACAATGAGCAGTTCTTC
CASRTRSSYNEQFF
>-|-|TRBJ2-1|14|TRBV4-1
TGCGCCAGCAGCCAAGAAAGCTCCTACAATGAGCAGTTCTTC
CASSQESSYNEQFF
>-|-|TRBJ1-4|13|TRBV18
TGTGCCAGCTCACTTAGAGAGCATGAAAAACTGTTTTTT
CASSLREHEKLFF
>-|-|TRBJ2-1|13|TRBV4-1
TGCGCCAGCAGCCAAGGTTTAGGGGGAGGACCGTTCTTC
CASSQGLGGGPFF
>-|-|TRBJ1-5|14|TRBV13
TGTGCCAGCAGCTTTCGGGCCGGCAATCAGCCCCAGCATTTT
CASSFRAGNQPQHF
>TRBD2|-|TRBJ2-7|13|TRBV6-5
TGTGCCAGCGGGGGGACTATCTCCTACGAGCAGTACTTC
CASGGTISYEQYF
>TRBD1|once|TRBJ2-7|14|TRBV7-9
TGTGCCAGCAGCTCCCGGACAGGGGCCTACGAGCAGTACTTC
CASSSRTGAYEQYF
>-|once|TRBJ2-7|15|TRBV5-6
TGTGCCAGCAGCTTGTTAATCTTCCAAGCCTACGAGCAGTACTTC
CASSLLIFQAYEQYF
>TRBD1|many|TRBJ2-7|13|TRBV10-3
TGTGCCATCGATAGGGACAGCTCCTACGAGCAGTACTTC
CAIDRDSSYEQYF
>-|once|TRBJ1-5|15|TRBV19
TGTGCCAGTAGAACCTCCGGGGGGGAAAGTCAGCCCCAGCATTTT
CASRTSGGESQPQHF
>-|-|TRBJ1-2|14|TRBV4-2
TGTGCCAGCAGCCGACAAACAGGGAACTATGGCTACACCTTC
CASSRQTGNYGYTF
>-|-|TRBJ1-2|13|TRBV24-1
TGTGCCACCAGTGCAGGAGGGAACTATGGCTACACCTTC
CATSAGGNYGYTF
>-|-|TRBJ1-3|13|TRBV30
TGTGCCTGGAGTGTAATAGCTGGAAACACCATATATTTT
CAWSVIAGNTIYF
>-|few|TRBJ2-7|19|TRBV14
TGTGCCAGCAGCCAAATCGGTACTTTTGGGGGGATTTCCTCCTACGAGCAGTACTTC
CASSQIGTFGGISSYEQYF
>-|-|TRBJ2-7|13|TRBV18
TGTGCCAGCTCACCTAGACAACCCGTCGAGCAGTACTTC
CASSPRQPVEQYF
>TRBD2|-|TRBJ2-5|16|TRBV7-2
TGTGCCAGCAGCTTATCGGGACTAGGGATCCAAGAGACCCAGTACTTC
CASSLSGLGIQETQYF
>TRBD2|-|TRBJ2-5|14|TRBV6-2/TRBV6-3
TGTGCCAGCAGCCGAGCGGGAGGCGGAGAGACCCAGTACTTC
CASSRAGGGETQYF
>-|-|TRBJ2-7|15|TRBV4-3
TGCGCCAGCAGCCAAGCGTGGAAGGCGGACTACGAGCAGTACTTC
CASSQAWKADYEQYF
>-|-|TRBJ2-2|16|TRBV7-9
TGTGCCAGCAGCTTAGTTGGGACGGCGAACACCGGGGAGCTGTTTTTT
CASSLVGTANTGELFF
>-|-|TRBJ2-1|12|TRBV27
TGTGCCAGCAGTTCTTTGGGACTTCCGGGTTTCTTC
CASSSLGLPGFF
>TRBD1|few|TRBJ2-7|15|TRBV6-2/TRBV6-3
TGTGCCAGCAGCTCCTACCGGGACAGGGCTTACGAGCAGTACTTC
CASSSYRDRAYEQYF
>-|-|TRBJ2-1|13|TRBV24-1
TGTGCCACCAGTGTCAGTGGGTACGGTGAGCAGTTCTTC
CATSVSGYGEQFF
>TRBD2|-|TRBJ2-5|15|TRBV18
TGTGCCAGCTCACCGGGACTAGCGGGAGAAGAGACCCAGTACTTC
CASSPGLAGEETQYF
>TRBD1|-|TRBJ2-1|17|TRBV11-2
TGTGCCAGCAGCCCCGCCGGTCCGGGACAGGGGGCCAATGAGCAGTTCTTC
CASSPAGPGQGANEQFF
>-|-|TRBJ1-1|15|TRBV4-2
TGTGCCAGCAGCCAAGATGTATCGCGTGGCAGGGGAGCTTTCTTT
CASSQDVSRGRGAFF